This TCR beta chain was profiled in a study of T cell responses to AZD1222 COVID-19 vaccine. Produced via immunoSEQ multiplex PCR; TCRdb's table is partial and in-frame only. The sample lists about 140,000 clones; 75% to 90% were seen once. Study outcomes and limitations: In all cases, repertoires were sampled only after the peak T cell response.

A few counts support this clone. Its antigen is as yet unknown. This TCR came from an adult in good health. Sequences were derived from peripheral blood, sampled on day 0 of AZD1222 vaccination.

The CDR3 spells CASSQPRRGNTEAFF. The CDR3 DNA follows: TGCGCCAGCAGCCAACCCCGACGGGGTAACACTGAAGCTTTCTTT. V and J are TRBV4-1 and TRBJ1-1; unclear D gene. The germline CDR1 and CDR2 sequences are MGHRA and YSYEKL. V shed 2 bases and J shed 2 bases, with 12 bases lying between them. CDR3 length equals 15 residues.